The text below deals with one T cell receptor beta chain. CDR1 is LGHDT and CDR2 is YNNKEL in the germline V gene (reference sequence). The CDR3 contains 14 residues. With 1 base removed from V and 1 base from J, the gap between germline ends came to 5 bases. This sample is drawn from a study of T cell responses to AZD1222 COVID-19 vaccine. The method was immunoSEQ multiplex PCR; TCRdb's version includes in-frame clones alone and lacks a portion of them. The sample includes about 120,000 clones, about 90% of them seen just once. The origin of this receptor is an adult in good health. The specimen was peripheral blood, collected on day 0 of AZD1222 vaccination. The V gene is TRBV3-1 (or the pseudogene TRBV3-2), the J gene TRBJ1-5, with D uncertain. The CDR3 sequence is CASSQAGSNQPQHF. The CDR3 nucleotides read TGTGCCAGCAGCCAAGCGGGGAGCAATCAGCCCCAGCATTTT.